This T cell receptor (beta chain) stems from a study of technical replicates of blood from a few donors. The data were produced by immunoSEQ multiplex PCR, yet TCRdb's version contains in-frame clones alone and is incomplete. This repertoire shows roughly 66,000 clones, roughly 86% found once; its top ten account for roughly 4.6%. The ends were cut back, 3 bases at V and 3 bases at J, with 12 bases in the middle. CDR1 is SGHTA and CDR2 is FQGNSA in the germline V gene. CDR3 length: 15 residues. The rearrangement uses TRBV7-2 and TRBJ1-5; TRBD1 is a possible D gene (6 bases). The origin of this receptor is a human donor in good health. Some clones in this sample may be carry-over from other donors' samples. The specimen was PBMCs. CDR3 protein: CASSFRDKINQPQHF. CDR3 in DNA: TGTGCCAGCAGCTTCCGGGACAAAATCAATCAGCCCCAGCATTTT.